This T cell receptor beta chain stems from a study of blood T cell repertoires in COVID-19. Overall study context: The United States, Italy and Spain were the sources of the acute and convalescent COVID-19 samples. PBMCs, B-cell-depleted T cells, or T cells provided the cDNA or gDNA that made up the material.

The study drew participants aged about 18 to 89 years from roughly 25 US areas. Recovery among Cohort 3 donors was established by two negative PCRs, clearance, or symptom resolution. The CDR3 contains 15 residues. The V gene's germline CDR1 is SEHNR and CDR2 FQNEAQ (reference sequence). The V and J ends lost 5 bases and 4 bases respectively, with 14 bases between them. Profiled with immunoSEQ multiplex PCR; TCRdb holds only in-frame clones, not every one. The sample carries approximately 230,000 clones, 75% to 95% recorded once. Material: PBMCs or T cells enriched from blood (not recorded which). This chain links TRBV7-9 with TRBJ1-4; a weak D match, TRBD1 (6 bases). This TCR derives from a woman under 30 who had recovered from COVID-19. The chain's CDR3 is CASSLPQGNNEKLFF. Written as DNA, the CDR3 is TGTGCCAGCAGCCTACCCCAGGGGAATAATGAAAAACTGTTTTTT. Variable domain in full (rest from reference TRBV7-9 and TRBJ1-4): DTGVSQNPRHKITKRGQNVTFRCDPISEHNRLYWYRQTLGQGPEFLTYFQNEAQLEKSRLLSDRFSAERPKGSFSTLEIQRTEQGDSAMYLCASSLPQGNNEKLFFGSGTQLSVL.